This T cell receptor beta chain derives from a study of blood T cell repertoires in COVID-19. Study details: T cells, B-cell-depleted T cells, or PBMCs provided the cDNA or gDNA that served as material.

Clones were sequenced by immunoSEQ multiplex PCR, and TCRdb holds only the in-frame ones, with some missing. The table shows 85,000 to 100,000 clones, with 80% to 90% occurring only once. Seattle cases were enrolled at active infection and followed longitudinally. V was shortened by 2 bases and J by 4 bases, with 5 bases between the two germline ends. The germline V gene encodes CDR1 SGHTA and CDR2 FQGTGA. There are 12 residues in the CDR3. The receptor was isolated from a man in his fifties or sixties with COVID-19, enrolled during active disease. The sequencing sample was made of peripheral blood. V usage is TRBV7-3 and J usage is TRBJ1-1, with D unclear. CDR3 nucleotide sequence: TGTGCCAGCAGCTTAGCCGGCACTGAAGCTTTCTTT. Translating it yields CASSLAGTEAFF.